This T cell receptor (beta chain) is from a study of T cell repertoires in cytomegalovirus infection. Study-wide background: Used in the study were CMV epitopes, some recently identified and HLA-C-restricted, others well-studied and HLA-B-restricted. In public TCR beta signatures, there were indications of both CMV infection and matching HLA type. Findings and limits, study-wide: Clonotype analysis showed dominance of the ex vivo response by HLA-C-restricted CMV-specific TCR beta clonotypes. Carriage of CMV together with the relevant HLA was identifiable through cumulative public TCR beta family frequency.

In the case of this clonotype: No antigen is known for it.

TCRdb fed the reads into MiXCR, producing one record per CDR3 protein. The sample has about 700,000 distinct CDR3 sequences, around 30% seen once. This CDR3 is 13 amino acids long. The germline gives CDR1 SQVTM, CDR2 ANQGSEA. Sequences were derived from cultured PBMCs, sampled from culture after CMV antigen stimulation. The J gene is TRBJ2-3, the V gene TRBV29-1, with D possibly being TRBD1 or TRBD2 (6 bases each). The origin of this receptor is a human donor in good health (CMV status not recorded). Some clones in this sample may be carry-over from other donors' samples. CDR3 nucleotide sequence: TGCAGTGGCGGGGCAGGGGGCACAGATACGCAGTATTTT. This codes for CSGGAGGTDTQYF.